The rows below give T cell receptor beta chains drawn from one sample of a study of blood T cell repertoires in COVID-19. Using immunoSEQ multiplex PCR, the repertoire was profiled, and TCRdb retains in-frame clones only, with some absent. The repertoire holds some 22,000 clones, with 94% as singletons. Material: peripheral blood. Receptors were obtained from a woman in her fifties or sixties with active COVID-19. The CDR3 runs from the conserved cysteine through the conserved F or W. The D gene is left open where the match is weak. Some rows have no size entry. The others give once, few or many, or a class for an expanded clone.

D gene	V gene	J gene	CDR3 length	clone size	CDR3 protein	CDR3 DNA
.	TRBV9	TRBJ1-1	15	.	CASSPRGGTNTEAFF	TGTGCCAGCAGCCCCCGCGGGGGGACGAACACTGAAGCTTTCTTT
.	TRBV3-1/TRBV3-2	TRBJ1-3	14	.	CASSQTGHGNTIYF	TGTGCCAGCAGCCAAACAGGGCATGGAAACACCATATATTTT
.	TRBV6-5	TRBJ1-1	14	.	CASAFLSMNTEAFF	TGTGCCAGCGCGTTTTTGAGTATGAACACTGAAGCTTTCTTT
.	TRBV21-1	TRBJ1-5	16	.	CASSNSGTYRFQPQHF	TGTGCCAGCAGCAACTCCGGGACATATCGTTTTCAGCCCCAGCATTTT
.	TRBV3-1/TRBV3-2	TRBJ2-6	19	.	CASSQDSGIRVSGANVLTF	TGTGCCAGCAGCCAAGATTCGGGTATAAGAGTCTCTGGGGCCAACGTCCTGACTTTC
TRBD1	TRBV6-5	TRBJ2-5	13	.	CASRTGGGETQYF	TGTGCCAGCAGGACAGGGGGTGGGGAGACCCAGTACTTC
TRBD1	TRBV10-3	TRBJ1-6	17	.	CAISPDKGQGRNSPLHF	TGTGCCATCAGTCCGGATAAGGGACAGGGGAGAAATTCACCCCTCCACTTT
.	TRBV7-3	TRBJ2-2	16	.	CASSQGGTGNTGELFF	TGTGCCAGCAGCCAGGGGGGGACAGGAAACACCGGGGAGCTGTTTTTT
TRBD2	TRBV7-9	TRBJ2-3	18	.	CASSSIQGLGQNTDTQYF	TGTGCCAGCAGCTCAATTCAGGGACTAGGTCAAAACACAGATACGCAGTATTTT
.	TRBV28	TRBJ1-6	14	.	CASSLAGDNSPLHF	TGTGCCAGCAGTTTGGCCGGGGATAATTCACCCCTCCACTTT
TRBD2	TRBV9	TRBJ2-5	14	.	CASSPGGGGETQYF	TGTGCCAGCAGCCCCGGGGGCGGGGGGGAGACCCAGTACTTC
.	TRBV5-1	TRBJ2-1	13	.	CASSLQQVNEQFF	TGCGCCAGCAGCTTGCAACAGGTGAATGAGCAGTTCTTC
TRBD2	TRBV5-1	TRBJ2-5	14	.	CASSLLAGGETQYF	TGCGCCAGCAGCTTGCTAGCGGGAGGCGAGACCCAGTACTTC
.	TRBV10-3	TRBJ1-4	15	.	CAISDPTGTNEKLFF	TGTGCCATCAGTGACCCGACGGGAACTAATGAAAAACTGTTTTTT
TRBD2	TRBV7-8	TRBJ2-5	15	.	CASSLGTSGGQTQYF	TGTGCCAGCAGCCTCGGGACTAGCGGGGGGCAGACCCAGTACTTC
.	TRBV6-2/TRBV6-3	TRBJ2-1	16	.	CASSYPERVSYNEQFF	TGTGCCAGCAGTTACCCTGAGCGGGTGTCCTACAATGAGCAGTTCTTC
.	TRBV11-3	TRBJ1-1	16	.	CASSLGLAGGDTEAFF	TGTGCCAGCAGCTTAGGTTTGGCGGGAGGGGACACTGAAGCTTTCTTT
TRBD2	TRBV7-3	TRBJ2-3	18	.	CASSPTSGGPYVTDTQYF	TGTGCCAGCAGCCCGACTAGCGGGGGGCCCTACGTCACAGATACGCAGTATTTT
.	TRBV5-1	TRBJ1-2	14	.	CASSLAGGDYGYTF	TGCGCCAGCAGCTTGGCTGGGGGGGACTATGGCTACACCTTC
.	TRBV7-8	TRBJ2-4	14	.	CASSLDRTKNIQYF	TGTGCCAGCAGCTTAGACAGGACCAAAAACATTCAGTACTTC
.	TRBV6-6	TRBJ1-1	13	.	CASIYRENTEAFF	TGTGCCAGCATCTACAGGGAAAACACTGAAGCTTTCTTT
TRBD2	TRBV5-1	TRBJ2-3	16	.	CASSSSAGGPIDTQYF	TGCGCCAGCAGCTCTTCAGCGGGGGGGCCGATAGATACGCAGTATTTT
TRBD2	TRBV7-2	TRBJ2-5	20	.	CASSLAVTSLAGKGGETQYF	TGTGCCAGCAGCTTAGCGGTAACCTCGCTAGCGGGCAAAGGGGGGGAGACCCAGTACTTC
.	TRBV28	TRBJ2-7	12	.	CASSTRTYEQYF	TGTGCCAGCAGTACCAGAACCTACGAGCAGTACTTC
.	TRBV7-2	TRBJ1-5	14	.	CASSSAGTNQPQHF	TGTGCCAGCAGCTCCGCAGGGACTAATCAGCCCCAGCATTTT
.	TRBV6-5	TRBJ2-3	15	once	CASSSRGRETDTQYF	TGTGCCAGCAGTTCGCGGGGTCGTGAGACAGATACGCAGTATTTT
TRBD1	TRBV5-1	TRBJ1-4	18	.	CASSSTGTGVSSDEKLFF	TGCGCCAGCAGCAGCACCGGGACAGGAGTTTCTTCGGATGAAAAACTGTTTTTT
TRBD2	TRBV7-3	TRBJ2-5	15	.	CASSPGLAVRETQYF	TGTGCCAGCAGCCCCGGACTAGCGGTTCGAGAGACCCAGTACTTC
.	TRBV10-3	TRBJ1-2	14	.	CAISEIGQNYGYTF	TGTGCCATCAGTGAGATAGGACAGAACTATGGCTACACCTTC
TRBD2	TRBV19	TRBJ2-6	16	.	CASSEGAGAGANVLTF	TGTGCCAGTAGTGAAGGGGCGGGGGCTGGGGCCAACGTCCTGACTTTC
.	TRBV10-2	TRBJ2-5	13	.	CASSVAGSETQYF	TGCGCCAGCAGTGTGGCGGGGTCGGAGACCCAGTACTTC
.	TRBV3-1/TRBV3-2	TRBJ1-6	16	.	CASSPSQLSYNSPLHF	TGTGCCAGCAGCCCATCACAGCTCTCCTATAATTCACCCCTCCACTTT
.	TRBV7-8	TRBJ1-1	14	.	CASSLGQANTEAFF	TGTGCCAGCAGCTTAGGTCAGGCGAACACTGAAGCTTTCTTT
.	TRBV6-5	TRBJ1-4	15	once	CAREEGWVANEKLFF	TGTGCCAGAGAGGAGGGGTGGGTGGCTAATGAAAAACTGTTTTTT
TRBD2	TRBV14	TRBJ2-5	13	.	CASSPLPGGVQYF	TGTGCCAGCAGCCCACTGCCGGGGGGAGTGCAGTACTTC
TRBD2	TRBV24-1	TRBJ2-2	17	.	CATSDGLAGVEVGELFF	TGTGCCACCAGTGACGGACTAGCGGGAGTGGAGGTCGGGGAGCTGTTTTTT
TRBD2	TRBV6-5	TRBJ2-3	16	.	CASSYRAGGPGDTQYF	TGTGCCAGCAGTTACCGGGCGGGAGGGCCGGGAGATACGCAGTATTTT
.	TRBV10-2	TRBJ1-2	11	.	CASSEGAGYTF	TGCGCCAGCAGTGAGGGAGCTGGCTACACCTTC
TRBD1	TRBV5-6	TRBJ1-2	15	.	CASSPGQAFNYGYTF	TGTGCCAGCAGCCCGGGACAGGCTTTCAACTATGGCTACACCTTC
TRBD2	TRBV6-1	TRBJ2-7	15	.	CASSEIGSGSGEQYF	TGTGCCAGCAGTGAAATTGGTAGCGGGAGTGGCGAGCAGTACTTC
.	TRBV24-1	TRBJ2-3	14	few	CATSPSQGTDTQYF	TGTGCCACCAGCCCCTCCCAGGGCACAGATACGCAGTATTTT
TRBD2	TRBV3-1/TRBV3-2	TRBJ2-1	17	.	CASSQVGTSGTYNEQFF	TGTGCCAGCAGCCAGGTCGGGACTAGCGGGACCTACAATGAGCAGTTCTTC
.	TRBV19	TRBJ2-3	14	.	CASSATGSTDTQYF	TGTGCCAGTAGTGCCACAGGGAGCACAGATACGCAGTATTTT
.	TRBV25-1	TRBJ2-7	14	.	CASKGGGSPYEQYF	TGTGCCAGCAAGGGGGGAGGGAGCCCCTACGAGCAGTACTTC
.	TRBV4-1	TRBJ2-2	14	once	CASSQAFRAGELFF	TGCGCCAGCAGCCAAGCTTTCCGGGCCGGGGAGCTGTTTTTT
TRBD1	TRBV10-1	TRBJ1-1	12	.	CASSRDRGKAFF	TGCGCCAGCAGCAGGGACAGGGGAAAAGCTTTCTTT